Detailed here is one T cell receptor beta chain. This specimen comes from a study of blood T cell repertoires in COVID-19. Study background: Nucleic acid was either cDNA or gDNA, and it came from T cells, B-cell-depleted T cells, or PBMCs.

TCRdb keeps only in-frame clones here, not all; method: immunoSEQ multiplex PCR. The repertoire consists of under 250,000 clones, with more than 85% occurring once and the leading ten covering roughly 0.69%. The origin of this receptor is a man in his forties with acute or convalescent COVID-19. Sequencing used peripheral blood.

The CDR3 is CASSSIHGNIQYF. The CDR3 DNA is TGTGCCAGCAGCTCGATTCACGGGAACATTCAGTACTTC. V gene TRBV11-2 combines with J gene TRBJ2-4; D uncertain. Germline values: CDR1 SGHAT, CDR2 FQNNGV. Trimming took 4 bases from V and 7 from J, leaving 11 bases between them. CDR3 size: 13 residues. Variable domain in full (rest from reference TRBV11-2 and TRBJ2-4): EAGVAQSPRYKIIEKRQSVAFWCNPISGHATLYWYQQILGQGPKLLIQFQNNGVVDDSQLPKDRFSAERLKGVDSTLKIQPAKLEDSAVYLCASSSIHGNIQYFGAGTRLSVL.